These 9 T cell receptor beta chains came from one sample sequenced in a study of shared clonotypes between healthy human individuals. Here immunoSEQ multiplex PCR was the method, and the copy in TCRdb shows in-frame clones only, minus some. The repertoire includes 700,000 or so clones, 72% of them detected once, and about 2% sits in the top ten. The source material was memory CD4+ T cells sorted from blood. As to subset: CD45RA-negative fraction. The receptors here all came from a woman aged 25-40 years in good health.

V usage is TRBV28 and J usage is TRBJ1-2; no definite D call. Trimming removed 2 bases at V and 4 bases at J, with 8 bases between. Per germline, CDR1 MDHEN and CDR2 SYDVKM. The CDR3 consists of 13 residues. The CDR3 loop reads CASSLTALYGYTF. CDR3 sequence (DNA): TGTGCCAGCAGTTTAACTGCCCTCTATGGCTACACCTTC.

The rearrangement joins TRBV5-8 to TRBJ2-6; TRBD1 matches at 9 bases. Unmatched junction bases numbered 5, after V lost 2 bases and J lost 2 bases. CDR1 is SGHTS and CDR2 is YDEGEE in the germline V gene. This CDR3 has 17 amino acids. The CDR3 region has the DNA TGTGCCAGCAGCTTCGCGGGACAGGGTACTGGGGCCAACGTCCTGACTTTC. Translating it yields CASSFAGQGTGANVLTF.

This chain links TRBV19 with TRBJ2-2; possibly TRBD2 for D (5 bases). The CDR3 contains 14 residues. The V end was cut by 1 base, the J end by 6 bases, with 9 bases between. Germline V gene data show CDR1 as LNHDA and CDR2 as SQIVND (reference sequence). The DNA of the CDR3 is TGTGCCAGTAGTATAGCTGGAGGCGCCGGGGAGCTGTTTTTT. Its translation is CASSIAGGAGELFF.

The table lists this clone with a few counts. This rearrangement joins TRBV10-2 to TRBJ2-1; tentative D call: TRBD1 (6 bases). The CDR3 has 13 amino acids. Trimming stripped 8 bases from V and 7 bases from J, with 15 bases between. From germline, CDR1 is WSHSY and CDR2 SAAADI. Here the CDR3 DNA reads TGCGCCAGCGAGGGGGATTTTGGGAATGAGCAGTTCTTC. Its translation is CASEGDFGNEQFF.

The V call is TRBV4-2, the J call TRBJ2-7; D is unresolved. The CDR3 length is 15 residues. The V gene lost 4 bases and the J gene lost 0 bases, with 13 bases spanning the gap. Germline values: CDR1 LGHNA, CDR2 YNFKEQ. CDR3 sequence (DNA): TGTGCCAGCAGCCCGGATCGCGGCGGCTCCTACGAGCAGTACTTC. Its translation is CASSPDRGGSYEQYF.

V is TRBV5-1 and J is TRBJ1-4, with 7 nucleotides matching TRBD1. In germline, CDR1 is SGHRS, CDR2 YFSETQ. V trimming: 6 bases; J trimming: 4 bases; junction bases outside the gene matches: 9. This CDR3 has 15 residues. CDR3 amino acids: CASKSLGQYNEKLFF. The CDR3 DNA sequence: TGCGCCAGCAAGTCCTTGGGACAGTATAATGAAAAACTGTTTTTT.

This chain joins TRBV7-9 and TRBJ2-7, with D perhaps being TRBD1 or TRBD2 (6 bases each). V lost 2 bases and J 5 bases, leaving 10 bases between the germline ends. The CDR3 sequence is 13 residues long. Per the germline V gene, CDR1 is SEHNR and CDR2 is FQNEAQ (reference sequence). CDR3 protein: CASSLSGGDEQYF. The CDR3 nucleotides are TGTGCCAGCAGCTTATCCGGGGGCGACGAGCAGTACTTC.

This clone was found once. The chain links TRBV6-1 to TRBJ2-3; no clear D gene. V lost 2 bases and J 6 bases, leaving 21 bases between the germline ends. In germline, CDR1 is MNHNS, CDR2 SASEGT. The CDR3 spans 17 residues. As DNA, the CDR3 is TGTGCCAGCAGTGAAACGGGCGACGGATCTCAGTGGGATACGCAGTATTTT. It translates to CASSETGDGSQWDTQYF.

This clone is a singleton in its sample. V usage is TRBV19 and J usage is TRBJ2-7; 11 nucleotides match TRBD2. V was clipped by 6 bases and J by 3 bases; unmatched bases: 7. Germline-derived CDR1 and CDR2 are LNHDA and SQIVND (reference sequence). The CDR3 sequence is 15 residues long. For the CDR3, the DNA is TGTGCCAGTAGCACTAGCGGGAGCGCAAACTACGAGCAGTACTTC. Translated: CASSTSGSANYEQYF.